A single sample is the source of the 10 T cell receptor beta chains below, sequenced in a study of response to subunit inactivated influenza vaccine. TCRdb used MiXCR to reprocess the RT-PCR reads, holding one entry per CDR3 protein. This table has 600,000 to 700,000 distinct CDR3 sequences, approximately 15% appearing once. The sample consisted of PBMCs from blood, taken around two weeks before vaccination. The receptors originated from a man in his forties or fifties who received an inactivated influenza vaccine.

Only a few counts were recorded for this clonotype. The rearrangement links TRBV29-1 to TRBJ2-2, with a weak D call TRBD2 (6 bases). V was trimmed by 6 bases and J by 4 bases, leaving 12 bases between them. CDR3 size: 13 residues. CDR1 SQVTM and CDR2 ANQGSEA come from the germline V gene. CDR3: CSVALGGTGELFF. The DNA for the CDR3 is TGCAGCGTAGCCTTGGGGGGCACCGGGGAGCTGTTTTTT.

This chain's CDR3 is CASSFPGVKSGELFF. In DNA form, the CDR3 reads TGTGCCAGCAGTTTCCCAGGCGTTAAGTCCGGGGAGCTGTTTTTT. This sequence joins TRBV28 and TRBJ2-2; no clear D. Germline assignment: CDR1 MDHEN and CDR2 SYDVKM. Trimming took 3 bases from V and 6 from J, leaving 14 bases between them. CDR3 length: 15 residues. The variable domain in full, with the rest retrieved from reference TRBV28 and TRBJ2-2, is DVKVTQSSRYLVKRTGEKVFLECVQDMDHENMFWYRQDPGLGLRLIYFSYDVKMKEKGDIPEGYSVSREKKERFSLILESASTNQTSMYLCASSFPGVKSGELFFGEGSRLTVL.

The chain is built from TRBV29-1 and TRBJ1-1; 7 bases are shared with TRBD1. This CDR3 contains 13 residues. Germline V gene data show CDR1 as SQVTM and CDR2 as ANQGSEA. Losses at the gene ends were 7 bases for V and 4 bases for J; bases not matched to a gene: 9. The CDR3 loop is CSAETGASTEAFF. As DNA, the CDR3 is TGCAGCGCCGAAACAGGGGCTAGCACTGAAGCTTTCTTT.

This clonotype has only a few counts. V usage is TRBV10-2 and J usage is TRBJ2-7; D call uncertain. CDR3 length: 13 residues. The germline V gene has CDR1 WSHSY and CDR2 SAAADI. V shed 7 bases and J shed 0 bases, with 10 bases lying between them. For the CDR3, the DNA is TGCGCCAGCACCGAGCTATACTCCTACGAGCAGTACTTC. It codes for CASTELYSYEQYF.

V and J are TRBV20-1 and TRBJ2-1; TRBD2 matches 14 bases. This CDR3 is 18 amino acids long. Per the germline V gene, CDR1 is DFQATT and CDR2 is SNEGSKA (reference sequence). V trimming: 0 bases; J trimming: 7 bases; junction bases outside the gene matches: 11. In nucleotides, the CDR3 is TGCAGTGCTAGAGAGGCCCCGGGACTAGCGGGAGACGGTAATGAGCAGTTCTTC. Amino acids: CSAREAPGLAGDGNEQFF.

The rearrangement joins TRBV5-5 to TRBJ2-7; unclear D gene. The CDR3 contains 12 residues. Per germline, CDR1 SGHKS and CDR2 YYEKEE (reference sequence). V was pared by 0 bases and J by 5 bases, with 6 bases between. The DNA of the CDR3 is TGTGCCAGCAGCTTGGCCGTGAACGAGCAGTACTTC. Protein product: CASSLAVNEQYF. Variable domain in full (rest from reference TRBV5-5 and TRBJ2-7): DAGVTQSPTHLIKTRGQQVTLRCSPISGHKSVSWYQQVLGQGPQFIFQYYEKEERGRGNFPDRFSARQFPNYSSELNVNALLLGDSALYLCASSLAVNEQYFGPGTRLTVT.

The J gene is TRBJ2-7, the V gene TRBV6-1; D not resolved. Germline loops: CDR1 MNHNS, CDR2 SASEGT. The CDR3 loop spans 13 amino acids. The V end was cut by 6 bases, the J end by 3 bases, with 12 bases between. The CDR3 sequence is CASSGLMSYEQYF. The CDR3 DNA sequence: TGTGCCAGCAGCGGGTTGATGAGCTACGAGCAGTACTTC.

This clonotype has a handful of counts. V and J are TRBV3-1 and TRBJ1-2; D is uncertain. The germline V and J ends were trimmed by 4 bases and 8 bases, with 14 bases remaining between them. Germline V gives CDR1 LGHDT, CDR2 YNNKEL (reference sequence). The CDR3 is 13 amino acids. The CDR3 here is CASSPKVGGGYTF. The CDR3, as DNA: TGTGCCAGCAGCCCTAAAGTCGGAGGCGGCTACACCTTC.

This rearrangement joins TRBV12-3 or TRBV12-4 to TRBJ2-7, with TRBD2 identical over 12 bases. With V trimmed by 5 bases and J by 4 bases, 6 bases remained unmatched. This CDR3 region has 15 residues. The CDR3, as DNA: TGTGCCAGCAGTCACACTAGCGGGAGGTCGTACGAGCAGTACTTC. This codes for CASSHTSGRSYEQYF.

This clonotype was seen a handful of times. V and J are TRBV5-8 and TRBJ2-1; TRBD2 aligns across 8 bases. CDR3 length equals 15 residues. Germline values: CDR1 SGHTS, CDR2 YDEGEE. Losses at the gene ends were 4 bases for V and 2 bases for J; bases not matched to a gene: 5. CDR3 sequence reads: CASSLTSATYNEQFF. The CDR3 nucleotides read TGTGCCAGCAGCCTGACTAGCGCTACCTACAATGAGCAGTTCTTC.